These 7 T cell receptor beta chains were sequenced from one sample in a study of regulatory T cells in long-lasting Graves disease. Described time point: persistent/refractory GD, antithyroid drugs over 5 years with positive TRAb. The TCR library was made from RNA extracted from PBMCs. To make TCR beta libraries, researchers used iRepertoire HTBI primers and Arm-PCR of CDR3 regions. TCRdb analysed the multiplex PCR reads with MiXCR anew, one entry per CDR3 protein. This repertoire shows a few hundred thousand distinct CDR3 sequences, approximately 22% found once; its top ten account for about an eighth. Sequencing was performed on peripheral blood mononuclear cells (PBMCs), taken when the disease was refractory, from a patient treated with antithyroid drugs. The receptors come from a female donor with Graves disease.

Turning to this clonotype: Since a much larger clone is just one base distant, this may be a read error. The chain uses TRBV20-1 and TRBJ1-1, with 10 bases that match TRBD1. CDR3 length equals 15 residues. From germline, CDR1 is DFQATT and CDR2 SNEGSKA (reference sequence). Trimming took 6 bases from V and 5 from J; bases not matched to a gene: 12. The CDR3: CSAYSRDRGRTEAFF. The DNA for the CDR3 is TGCAGTGCCTATTCCCGGGACAGGGGAAGGACTGAAGCTTTCTTT.

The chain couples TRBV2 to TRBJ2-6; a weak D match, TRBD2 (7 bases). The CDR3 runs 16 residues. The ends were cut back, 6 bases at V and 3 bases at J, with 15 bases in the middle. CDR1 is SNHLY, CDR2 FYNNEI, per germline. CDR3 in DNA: TGTGCCAGCAGCGAAAGGGGGGGCATTGGGGCCAACGTCCTGACTTTC. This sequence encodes CASSERGGIGANVLTF.

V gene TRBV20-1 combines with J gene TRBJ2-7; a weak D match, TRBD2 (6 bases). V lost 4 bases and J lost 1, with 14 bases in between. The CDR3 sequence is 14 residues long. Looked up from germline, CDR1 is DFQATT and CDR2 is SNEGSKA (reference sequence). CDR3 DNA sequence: TGCAGTGCTATAGTAGGGCTAGCGTCCTACGAGCAGTACTTC. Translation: CSAIVGLASYEQYF.

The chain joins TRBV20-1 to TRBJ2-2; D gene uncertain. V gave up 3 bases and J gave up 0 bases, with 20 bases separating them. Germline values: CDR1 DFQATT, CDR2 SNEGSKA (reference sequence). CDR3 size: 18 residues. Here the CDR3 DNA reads TGCAGTGCTAGGGGTGGTCAGTCCGATAAAGCGAACACCGGGGAGCTGTTTTTT. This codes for CSARGGQSDKANTGELFF.

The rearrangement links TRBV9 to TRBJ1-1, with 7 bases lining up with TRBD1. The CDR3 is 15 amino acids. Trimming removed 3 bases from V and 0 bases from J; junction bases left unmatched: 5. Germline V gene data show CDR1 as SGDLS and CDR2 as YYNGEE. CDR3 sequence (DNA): TGTGCCAGCAGCGGAACAGGGGCGTTGAACACTGAAGCTTTCTTT. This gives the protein CASSGTGALNTEAFF.

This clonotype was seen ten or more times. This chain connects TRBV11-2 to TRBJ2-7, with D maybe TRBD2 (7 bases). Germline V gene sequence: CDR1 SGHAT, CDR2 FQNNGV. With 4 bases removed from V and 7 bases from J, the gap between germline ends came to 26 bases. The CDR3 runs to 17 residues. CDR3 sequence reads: CASSSRGGATAGGEQYF. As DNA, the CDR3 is TGTGCCAGCAGCTCCAGAGGGGGGGCTACTGCTGGGGGGGAGCAGTACTTC. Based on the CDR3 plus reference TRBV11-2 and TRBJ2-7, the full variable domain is EAGVAQSPRYKIIEKRQSVAFWCNPISGHATLYWYQQILGQGPKLLIQFQNNGVVDDSQLPKDRFSAERLKGVDSTLKIQPAKLEDSAVYLCASSSRGGATAGGEQYFGPGTRLTVT.

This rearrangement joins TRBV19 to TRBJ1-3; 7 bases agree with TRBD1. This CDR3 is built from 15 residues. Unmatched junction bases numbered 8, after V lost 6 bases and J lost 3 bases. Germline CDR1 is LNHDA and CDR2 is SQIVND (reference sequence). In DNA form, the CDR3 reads TGTGCCAGTAGAGGACAGGACTGGAGTGGAAACACCATATATTTT. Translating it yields CASRGQDWSGNTIYF. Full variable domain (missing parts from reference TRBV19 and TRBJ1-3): DGGITQSPKYLFRKEGQNVTLSCEQNLNHDAMYWYRQDPGQGLRLIYYSQIVNDFQKGDIAEGYSVSREKKESFPLTVTSAQKNPTAFYLCASRGQDWSGNTIYFGEGSWLTVV.